What follows describes a single T cell receptor (beta chain). Its antigen is still unknown. Between the trimmed V and J ends, which lost 0 bases and 4 bases, there was a span of 3 bases. This CDR3 is 13 amino acids long. Germline CDR1 reads MNHEY; CDR2 reads SMNVEV (reference sequence). The data are from a study of Ad26.COV2.S vaccination and SARS-CoV-2 variants. General observations from the study: Reported findings describe substantial breadth in spike-specific CD8+ and CD4+ T cell responses following vaccination.

Some clones are missing from TCRdb's copy, which holds only in-frame ones; the method was immunoSEQ multiplex PCR. Among about 370,000 clones listed, over 75% were seen once. Treatment reported: 15 to 20 received Ad26.COV2.S at low or high dose, single or two shots; roughly five received placebo; per-sample allocation not given. Sampling was done on day 63 after the first vaccine or placebo injection. The V gene is TRBV27, the J gene TRBJ2-2; D gene ambiguous. This clonotype was obtained from a person between 18 and 65 years old who received the Ad26.COV2.S COVID-19 vaccine or a placebo. The input for sequencing was peripheral blood, taken in a trial of Ad26.COV2.S vaccine versus placebo. Written as DNA, the CDR3 is TGTGCCAGCAGTTTATCGGTCACCGGGGAGCTGTTTTTT. Its translation is CASSLSVTGELFF.